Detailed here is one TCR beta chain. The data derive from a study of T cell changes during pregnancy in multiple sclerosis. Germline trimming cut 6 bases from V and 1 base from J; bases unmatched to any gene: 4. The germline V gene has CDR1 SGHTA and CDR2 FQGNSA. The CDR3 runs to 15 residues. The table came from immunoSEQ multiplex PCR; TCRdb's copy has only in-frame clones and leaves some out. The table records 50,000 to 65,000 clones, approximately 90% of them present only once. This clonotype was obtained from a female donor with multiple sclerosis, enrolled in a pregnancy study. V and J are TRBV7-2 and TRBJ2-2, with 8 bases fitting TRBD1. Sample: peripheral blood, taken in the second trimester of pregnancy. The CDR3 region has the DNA TGTGCCAGCAGTTACGACAGGGGGAACACCGGGGAGCTGTTTTTT. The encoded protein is CASSYDRGNTGELFF.